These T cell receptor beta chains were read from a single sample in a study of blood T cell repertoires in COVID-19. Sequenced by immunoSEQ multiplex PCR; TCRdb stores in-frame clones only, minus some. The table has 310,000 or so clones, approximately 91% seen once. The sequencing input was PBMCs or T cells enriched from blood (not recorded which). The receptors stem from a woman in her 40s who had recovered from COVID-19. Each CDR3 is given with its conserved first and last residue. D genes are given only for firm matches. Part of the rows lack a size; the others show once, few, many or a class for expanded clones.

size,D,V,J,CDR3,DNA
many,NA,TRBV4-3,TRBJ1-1,CASSQDRVGTEAFF,TGCGCCAGCAGCCAAGACAGGGTTGGCACTGAAGCTTTCTTT
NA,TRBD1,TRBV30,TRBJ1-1,CAWRNRGEAFF,TGTGCCTGGCGAAACAGGGGAGAGGCTTTCTTT
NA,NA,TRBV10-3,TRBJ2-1,CAIGTTGPFYNEQFF,TGTGCCATCGGCACGACAGGTCCCTTTTACAATGAGCAGTTCTTC
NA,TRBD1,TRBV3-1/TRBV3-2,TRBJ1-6,CASSSTGANSPLHF,TGTGCCAGCAGCTCGACAGGGGCCAATTCACCCCTCCACTTT
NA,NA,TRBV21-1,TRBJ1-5,CASSKKKGGQRNQPQHF,TGTGCCAGCAGCAAAAAAAAGGGGGGACAGCGGAATCAGCCCCAGCATTTT
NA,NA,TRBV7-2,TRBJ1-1,CASSFGGTPEAFF,TGTGCCAGCAGCTTTGGTGGGACTCCTGAAGCTTTCTTT
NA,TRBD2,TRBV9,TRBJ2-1,CASSPSGSYNEQFF,TGTGCCAGCAGCCCTAGCGGGAGCTACAATGAGCAGTTCTTC
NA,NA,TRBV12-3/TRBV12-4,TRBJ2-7,CASSFSSTHEQYF,TGTGCCAGCAGTTTTAGTTCTACCCACGAGCAGTACTTC
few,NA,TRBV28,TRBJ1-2,CASSIPGSLKFGYTF,TGTGCCAGCAGTATCCCAGGGTCACTTAAGTTTGGCTACACCTTC
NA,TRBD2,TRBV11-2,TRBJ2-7,CASSSRLAGEQYF,TGTGCCAGCAGCTCCCGACTAGCAGGGGAGCAGTACTTC
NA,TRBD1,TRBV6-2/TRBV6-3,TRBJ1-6,CASSYRDRVDSPLHF,TGTGCCAGCAGTTACCGGGACAGGGTGGATTCACCCCTCCACTTT
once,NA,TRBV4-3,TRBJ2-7,CASSQSYSVEQYF,TGCGCCAGCAGCCAATCCTATTCCGTCGAGCAGTACTTC
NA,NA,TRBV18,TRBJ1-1,CASSPLQNTEAFF,TGTGCCAGCTCACCACTACAGAACACTGAAGCTTTCTTT
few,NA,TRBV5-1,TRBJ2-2,CASSIYRDSTFGELFF,TGCGCCAGCAGCATCTACCGGGACTCAACATTCGGGGAGCTGTTTTTT
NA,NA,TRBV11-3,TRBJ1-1,CASSLVGGSAFF,TGTGCCAGCAGCTTAGTAGGGGGATCGGCTTTCTTT
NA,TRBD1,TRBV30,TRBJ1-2,CAWSVLNRGASGYTF,TGTGCCTGGAGTGTACTTAACAGGGGGGCAAGTGGCTACACCTTC
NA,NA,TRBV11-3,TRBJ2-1,CASSLDRNEQFF,TGTGCCAGCAGCTTAGATCGGAATGAGCAGTTCTTC
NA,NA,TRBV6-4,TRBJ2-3,CASLAGKLDTQYF,TGTGCCAGTCTGGCAGGGAAACTAGATACGCAGTATTTT
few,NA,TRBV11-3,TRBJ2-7,CASSLAGSGDYEQYF,TGTGCCAGCAGCTTAGCTGGGTCAGGGGACTACGAGCAGTACTTC
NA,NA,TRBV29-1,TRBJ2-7,CSVAGQKDTYEQYF,TGCAGCGTTGCAGGACAGAAAGATACCTACGAGCAGTACTTC
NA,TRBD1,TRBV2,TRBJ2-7,CASSEIGGRRDEQYF,TGTGCCAGCAGTGAAATAGGGGGCCGACGGGACGAGCAGTACTTC
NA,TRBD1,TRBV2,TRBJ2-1,CASSEREGTDNEQFF,TGTGCCAGCAGTGAACGGGAAGGGACAGACAATGAGCAGTTCTTC
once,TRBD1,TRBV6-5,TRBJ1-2,CASSLKEGDRGAYTF,TGTGCCAGCAGCTTAAAGGAGGGGGACAGGGGCGCTTACACCTTC
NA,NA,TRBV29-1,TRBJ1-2,CSVGDSGGYTF,TGCAGCGTTGGAGACAGCGGTGGCTACACCTTC
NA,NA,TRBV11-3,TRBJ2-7,CASSFGSSYEQYF,TGTGCCAGCAGCTTCGGGAGCTCCTACGAGCAGTACTTC
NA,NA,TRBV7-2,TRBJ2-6,CASSLASIGANVLTF,TGTGCCAGCAGCTTAGCATCTATTGGGGCCAACGTCCTGACTTTC
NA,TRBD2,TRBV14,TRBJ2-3,CASKAGGPRDTQYF,TGTGCCAGCAAGGCGGGAGGGCCCAGAGATACGCAGTATTTT
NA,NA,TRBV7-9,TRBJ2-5,CASSFDTWQMTQYF,TGTGCCAGCAGCTTTGACACCTGGCAAATGACCCAGTACTTC
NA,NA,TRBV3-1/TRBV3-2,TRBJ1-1,CASSQRPSGTEAFF,TGTGCCAGCAGCCAAAGGCCCTCGGGCACTGAAGCTTTCTTT
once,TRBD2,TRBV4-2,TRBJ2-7,CASSQLTSGIGEQYF,TGTGCCAGCAGCCAACTGACTAGCGGGATAGGGGAGCAGTACTTC
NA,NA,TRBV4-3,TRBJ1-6,CASSQEWGGRDSPLHF,TGCGCCAGCAGCCAAGAATGGGGGGGTCGCGATTCACCCCTCCACTTT
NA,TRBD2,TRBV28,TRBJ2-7,CASSSLASGGLYEQYF,TGTGCCAGCAGTTCCTTGGCTAGCGGGGGCCTCTACGAGCAGTACTTC
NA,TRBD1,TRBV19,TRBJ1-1,CASSIVNRGAEAFF,TGTGCCAGTAGTATAGTTAACAGGGGGGCTGAAGCTTTCTTT
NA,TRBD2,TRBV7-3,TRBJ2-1,CASSLSGTSGENEQFF,TGTGCCAGCAGCCTTTCGGGGACTAGCGGGGAAAATGAGCAGTTCTTC
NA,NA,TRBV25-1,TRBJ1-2,CASSGDGGNYGYTF,TGTGCCAGCAGTGGTGACGGGGGTAACTATGGCTACACCTTC
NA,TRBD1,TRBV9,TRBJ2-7,CASSPGQGWYEQYF,TGTGCCAGCAGCCCTGGACAGGGGTGGTACGAGCAGTACTTC
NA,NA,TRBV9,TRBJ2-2,CASSVRQAGLNTGELFF,TGTGCCAGCAGCGTCCGCCAGGCTGGTTTGAACACCGGGGAGCTGTTTTTT